Listed here is a single TCR beta chain. No antigen is known for it. The data were taken from a study of cytotoxic CD8 clonotypes in ibrutinib-treated CLL. Study-wide results and limits: Clonality (at baseline) was higher than in age-matched healthy donors and tracked circulating CD8+ T-cell counts. Clonality rose at ibrutinib response and fell back toward baseline at progression.

Measured with immunoSEQ multiplex PCR; TCRdb has only the in-frame clones, and not every one. The top ten hold 28% of the sample, which has about 50,000 clones, about 50% seen once. Cryopreserved PBMCs yielded about 2 micrograms of genomic DNA for TCR beta libraries. Germline V gives CDR1 SGHNT, CDR2 YENEEA. Trimming removed 5 bases at V and 6 bases at J, with 13 bases between. CDR3 length equals 13 residues. The chain joins TRBV11-3 to TRBJ1-1; D gene uncertain. The source material was PBMCs, sampled after 24 months of ibrutinib treatment. The source of this sequence is a human donor with chronic lymphocytic leukemia. The CDR3 here is CASSLTWRAEAFF. Written as DNA, the CDR3 is TGTGCCAGCAGCCTAACCTGGAGAGCTGAAGCTTTCTTT.